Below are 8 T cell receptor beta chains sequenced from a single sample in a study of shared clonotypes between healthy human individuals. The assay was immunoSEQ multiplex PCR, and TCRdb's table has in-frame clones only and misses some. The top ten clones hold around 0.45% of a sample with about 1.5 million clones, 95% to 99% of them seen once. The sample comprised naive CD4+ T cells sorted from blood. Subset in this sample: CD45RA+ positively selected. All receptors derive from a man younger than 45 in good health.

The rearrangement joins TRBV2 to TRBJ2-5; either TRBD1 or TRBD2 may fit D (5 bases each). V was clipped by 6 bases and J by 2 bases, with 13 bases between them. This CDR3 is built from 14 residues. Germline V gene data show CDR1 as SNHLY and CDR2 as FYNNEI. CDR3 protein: CASRPGPIQETQYF. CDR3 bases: TGTGCCAGCAGACCGGGACCGATACAAGAGACCCAGTACTTC.

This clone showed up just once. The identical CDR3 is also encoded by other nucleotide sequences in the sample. CDR3 sequence reads: CASSPGQGFETQYF. The CDR3 bases are TGTGCCAGCAGCCCGGGACAGGGGTTTGAGACCCAGTACTTC. The chain couples TRBV7-2 to TRBJ2-5, with 10 bases aligning to TRBD1. There are 14 residues in the CDR3. Trimming cost V 5 bases and J 5 bases; bases outside gene matches: 5. Germline V gene lookup returns CDR1 SGHTA and CDR2 FQGNSA.

CDR3 nucleotides: TGTGCCAGCAGCCCGGGACTAGCGGGAGGGGGATACAATGAGCAGTTCTTC. As protein: CASSPGLAGGGYNEQFF. V usage is TRBV7-7 and J usage is TRBJ2-1; 16 positions agree with TRBD2. The CDR3 totals 17 residues. Losses at the gene ends were 5 bases for V and 4 bases for J; bases not matched to a gene: 5. CDR1 is SSHAT and CDR2 is FNYEAQ in the germline V gene (reference sequence).

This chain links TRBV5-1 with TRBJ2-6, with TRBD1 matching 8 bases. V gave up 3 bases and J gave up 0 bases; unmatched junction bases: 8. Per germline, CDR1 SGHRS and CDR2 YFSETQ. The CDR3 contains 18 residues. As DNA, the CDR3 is TGCGCCAGCAGCTCACAGGGGGGTAACCCCTCTGGGGCCAACGTCCTGACTTTC. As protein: CASSSQGGNPSGANVLTF.

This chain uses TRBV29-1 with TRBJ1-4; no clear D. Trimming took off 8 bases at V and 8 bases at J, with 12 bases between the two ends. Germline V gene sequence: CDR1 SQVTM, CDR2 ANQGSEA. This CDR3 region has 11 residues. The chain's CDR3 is CSSNEGEKLFF. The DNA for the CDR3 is TGCAGCTCAAACGAAGGGGAAAAACTGTTTTTT.

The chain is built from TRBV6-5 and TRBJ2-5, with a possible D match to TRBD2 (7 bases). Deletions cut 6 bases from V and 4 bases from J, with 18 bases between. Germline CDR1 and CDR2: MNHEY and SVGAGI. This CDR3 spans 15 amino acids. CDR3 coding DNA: TGTGCCAGCAGAACGGGGCGAGGGGGGGTAGAGACCCAGTACTTC. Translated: CASRTGRGGVETQYF.

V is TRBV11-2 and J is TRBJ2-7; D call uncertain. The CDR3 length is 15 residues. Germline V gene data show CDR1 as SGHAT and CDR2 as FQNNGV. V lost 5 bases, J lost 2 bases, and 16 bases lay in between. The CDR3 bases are TGTGCCAGCAGCCCCTCCTGGGTGGCGACCTACGAGCAGTACTTC. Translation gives CASSPSWVATYEQYF.

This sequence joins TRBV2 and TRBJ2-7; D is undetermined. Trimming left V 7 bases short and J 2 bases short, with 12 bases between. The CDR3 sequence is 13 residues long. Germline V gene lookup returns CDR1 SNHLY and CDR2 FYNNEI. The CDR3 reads CASMWDTTYEQYF. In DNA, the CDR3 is TGTGCCAGCATGTGGGATACAACCTACGAGCAGTACTTC.